These 5 T cell receptor beta chains were all obtained from the same sample, sequenced in a study of CD8 T cells in ankylosing spondylitis. TCRdb processed the 5' RACE reads anew with MiXCR; each CDR3 protein has one entry. The sample has 300,000 to 350,000 distinct CDR3 sequences, 14% to 15% seen once. Material: blood, either unsorted or a sorted T cell fraction (not recorded which). The receptor set was obtained from a male donor with ankylosing spondylitis or in good health (not recorded which).

CDR3 sequence reads: CSARVGGVISGNTIYF. The CDR3 region has the DNA TGCAGTGCTAGAGTTGGCGGGGTTATCTCTGGAAACACCATATATTTT. This chain joins TRBV20-1 and TRBJ1-3; no definite D call. V dropped 1 base and J dropped 0 bases, with 13 bases sitting between them. CDR3 length: 16 amino acids. Germline CDR1 reads DFQATT; CDR2 reads SNEGSKA (reference sequence).

This clonotype was seen a few times. The chain links TRBV30 to TRBJ2-2; D may be TRBD2 (6 bases). Trimming removed 1 base at V and 0 bases at J, with 6 bases between. CDR3 length: 14 amino acids. CDR1 GTSNPN and CDR2 SVGIG come from the germline V gene (reference sequence). This CDR3 is CAWSGGANTGELFF. CDR3 bases: TGTGCCTGGAGTGGCGGGGCGAACACCGGGGAGCTGTTTTTT.

The J gene is TRBJ2-1, the V gene TRBV5-1; D is possibly TRBD1 (6 bases). Germline V gene sequence: CDR1 SGHRS, CDR2 YFSETQ. Trimming took off 4 bases at V and 5 bases at J, with 16 bases between the two ends. This CDR3 has 15 amino acids. CDR3 bases: TGCGCCAGCAGCCCAGGGACATTTGAGGACAATGAGCAGTTCTTC. This encodes CASSPGTFEDNEQFF.

This clonotype has a handful of counts. CDR3 protein: CSVGLAGGIYEQYF. The CDR3 DNA follows: TGCAGTGTCGGACTAGCGGGAGGGATTTACGAGCAGTACTTC. This rearrangement joins TRBV20-1 to TRBJ2-7; 15 nucleotides line up with TRBD2. V was clipped by 7 bases and J by 4 bases; unmatched bases: 5. Germline-derived CDR1 and CDR2 are DFQATT and SNEGSKA (reference sequence). The CDR3 sequence is 14 residues long.

The chain recombines TRBV12-5 with TRBJ2-7; weak D call: TRBD1 (5 bases). This CDR3 region has 15 residues. Germline-derived CDR1 and CDR2 are LGHNT and FRNRAP. The chain's CDR3 is CASTSYLRGHYEQYF. The CDR3 DNA reads TGTGCCAGCACCTCGTACCTTAGGGGTCACTACGAGCAGTACTTC.